This T cell receptor (beta chain) was recovered during a study of T cell responses to AZD1222 COVID-19 vaccine. Study summary: Pooling was applied to second doses at about 4 or about 12 weeks. Points from the study as a whole: The repertoires were collected only after the peak T cell response. Nearly half of spike-specific TCRs reportedly target variant regions that are unmutated in the B.1.351 and B.1.1.7 variants. White British people made up most donors, females outnumbered males, and clonal diversity was possibly underestimated.

The protocol was immunoSEQ multiplex PCR, while the TCRdb copy is restricted to in-frame clones and leaves out a portion. This repertoire shows tens of thousands of clones, approximately 91% found once; its top ten account for approximately 5.5%. Per germline, CDR1 LGHDT and CDR2 YNNKEL (reference sequence). The germline V and J ends were trimmed by 4 bases and 7 bases, with 11 bases remaining between them. This CDR3 region has 12 residues. As to this clone: Its cognate antigen is unknown.

The receptor comes from an adult in good health. Sequenced material: peripheral blood, taken on day 0 of AZD1222 vaccination. V usage is TRBV3-1 (or the pseudogene TRBV3-2) and J usage is TRBJ2-7; D is undetermined. CDR3 in DNA: TGTGCCAGCAGCCGGCGAGGCGCAGAGCAGTACTTC. Its translation is CASSRRGAEQYF.